The 25 T cell receptor beta chains in this list originate from one sample, sequenced in a study of shared clonotypes between healthy human individuals (dated by TCRdb to the early 2020s). Receptors were amplified or captured by the immunoSEQ multiplex PCR assay. In its TCRdb copy, this immuneACCESS table keeps in-frame sequences only and misses some clones. Where compared with another copy, unresolved V genes explain less than half of these, and the others have no known cause. The sample table records about 960,000 clones; roughly 72% of these occur just once. The top ten clones comprise about 1.5% of the sample. Sequenced: memory CD4+ T cells sorted from blood. Reading the label with the study, this specimen's cell subset or site is: CD45RA-negative fraction. The receptor source for this set is a man aged 18 to 29 in good health.

This clone was seen at least ten times. The chain carries TRBV13 and TRBJ2-1; 11 bases are shared with TRBD2. With 1 base clipped from V and 7 bases from J, the junction kept 9 bases outside the gene matches. The V gene's germline CDR1 is PRHDT and CDR2 FYEKMQ (reference sequence). CDR3 size: 17 residues. The CDR3 sequence: CASSLASGLAVGNEQFF. Written as DNA, the CDR3 is TGTGCCAGCAGCTTAGCTTCGGGACTAGCGGTAGGGAATGAGCAGTTCTTC.

The chain joins TRBV29-1 to TRBJ2-7; D not resolved. This CDR3 spans 14 amino acids. Trimming stripped 7 bases from V and 0 bases from J, with 16 bases between. Germline CDR1 and CDR2: SQVTM and ANQGSEA. The CDR3: CSARVISSSYEQYF. The CDR3 DNA is TGCAGCGCCCGGGTCATTAGTAGCTCCTACGAGCAGTACTTC.

This clone showed up many times. Other DNA variants within this sample encode the same CDR3. The chain couples TRBV5-1 to TRBJ2-3; D gene unclear. V gave up 1 base and J gave up 2 bases, with 5 bases separating them. In germline, CDR1 is SGHRS, CDR2 YFSETQ. This CDR3 is built from 13 residues. Here the CDR3 DNA reads TGCGCCAGCAGCTTGTTACCCACAGATACGCAGTATTTT. Amino acids: CASSLLPTDTQYF.

The chain couples TRBV13 to TRBJ2-7; 9 bases line up with TRBD2. V lost 5 bases to trimming and J lost 3 bases; unmatched junction nucleotides: 8. The CDR3 is 15 amino acids. Germline values: CDR1 PRHDT, CDR2 FYEKMQ (reference sequence). CDR3 bases: TGTGCCAGCAGCGCCCCCGGGACTAGCTTCTACGAGCAGTACTTC. As protein: CASSAPGTSFYEQYF.

The V call is TRBV10-3, the J call TRBJ2-2; D perhaps matches TRBD2 (6 bases). V lost 1 base, J lost 2 bases, and 8 bases lay in between. CDR1 is ENHRY, CDR2 SYGVKD, per germline. The CDR3 length is 15 residues. In nucleotides, the CDR3 is TGTGCCATCAGTGAGTGGGGGACTAACACCGGGGAGCTGTTTTTT. Protein sequence: CAISEWGTNTGELFF.

This chain uses TRBV7-9 with TRBJ2-5; TRBD2 matches 8 bases. Trimming removed 3 bases from V and 5 bases from J; junction bases left unmatched: 5. The CDR3 contains 14 residues. Germline-derived CDR1 and CDR2 are SEHNR and FQNEAQ (reference sequence). This chain's CDR3 is CASSLRGEWETQYF. DNA of the CDR3: TGTGCCAGCAGCTTGCGGGGGGAATGGGAGACCCAGTACTTC.

The chain joins TRBV10-1 to TRBJ2-3; D is possibly TRBD2 (5 bases). Trimming took 3 bases from V and 4 from J, leaving 14 bases between them. Germline assignment: CDR1 WNHNN and CDR2 SYGVQD (reference sequence). CDR3 length equals 15 residues. The CDR3 spells CASSDSGNAADTQYF. The CDR3 region has the DNA TGCGCCAGCAGTGACTCGGGGAATGCAGCAGATACGCAGTATTTT.

This sequence joins TRBV7-2 and TRBJ1-1; D is uncertain. The CDR3 consists of 14 residues. V lost 4 bases, J lost 0 bases, and 9 bases lay in between. Germline assignment: CDR1 SGHTA and CDR2 FQGNSA. CDR3 nucleotides: TGTGCCAGCAGCTCGGCGGGCATGAACACTGAAGCTTTCTTT. Translated, it gives CASSSAGMNTEAFF.

This clone appeared a few times. The chain couples TRBV6-1 to TRBJ1-2, with D perhaps TRBD1 (5 bases). The CDR3 contains 15 residues. With 0 bases removed from V and 3 bases from J, the gap between germline ends came to 11 bases. Germline V gene data show CDR1 as MNHNS and CDR2 as SASEGT. This CDR3 is CASSEAHGQYYGYTF. The DNA of the CDR3 is TGTGCCAGCAGTGAAGCGCACGGACAATACTATGGCTACACCTTC.

This sequence joins TRBV5-1 and TRBJ2-1; TRBD2 matches at 9 bases. V dropped 4 bases and J dropped 7; count of bases not matched to a gene: 9. The CDR3 runs 15 residues. The germline gives CDR1 SGHRS, CDR2 YFSETQ. CDR3 amino acids: CASSLQAGGRNEQFF. As DNA, the CDR3 is TGCGCCAGCAGCCTACAAGCGGGAGGAAGGAATGAGCAGTTCTTC.

The V call is TRBV5-1, the J call TRBJ2-7, with no clear D. The CDR3 totals 14 residues. CDR1 SGHRS and CDR2 YFSETQ come from the germline V gene. Trimming stripped 0 bases from V and 3 bases from J, with 10 bases between. The CDR3 region is CASSLGTAVYEQYF. In DNA, the CDR3 is TGCGCCAGCAGCTTGGGGACCGCGGTCTACGAGCAGTACTTC.

The chain joins TRBV5-5 to TRBJ2-7; the D call may be TRBD1 or TRBD2 (6 bases each). Germline V gives CDR1 SGHKS, CDR2 YYEKEE (reference sequence). The CDR3 is 16 residues long. Trimming shortened V by 4 bases and J by 6 bases, and 23 bases separated the two germline ends. The CDR3 DNA sequence: TGTGCCAGCAGCCCCCGAGGGGGGCAGGGCCTTGGCGAGCAGTACTTC. It is translated as CASSPRGGQGLGEQYF.

V and J are TRBV5-6 and TRBJ2-7, with D perhaps assigned TRBD1 or TRBD2 (6 bases each). The CDR3 totals 18 residues. The V end was cut by 4 bases, the J end by 2 bases, with 25 bases between. Per the germline V gene, CDR1 is SGHDT and CDR2 is YYEEEE. CDR3 sequence reads: CASSVTRGWDSIAYEQYF. In DNA form, the CDR3 reads TGTGCCAGCAGCGTGACCAGGGGCTGGGACTCAATAGCCTACGAGCAGTACTTC.

CDR3 loop: CASNRQGASYEQYF. The CDR3 DNA reads TGTGCCAGCAATAGGCAGGGGGCTTCCTACGAGCAGTACTTC. V usage is TRBV6-6 and J usage is TRBJ2-7; 8 positions agree with TRBD1. Trimming removed 7 bases from V and 1 base from J; junction bases left unmatched: 6. From germline, CDR1 is MNHNY and CDR2 SVGAGI (reference sequence). The CDR3 runs to 14 residues.

The genes are TRBV27 and TRBJ1-2, with D unclear. V lost 0 bases and J 6 bases, leaving 11 bases between the germline ends. The CDR3 loop spans 14 amino acids. Germline-derived CDR1 and CDR2 are MNHEY and SMNVEV (reference sequence). The DNA of the CDR3 is TGTGCCAGCAGTTTATCCCACTCCGAGGATGGCTACACCTTC. Protein: CASSLSHSEDGYTF.

The chain recombines TRBV29-1 with TRBJ2-7; D gene uncertain. The CDR3 sequence is 13 residues long. V lost 4 bases and J lost 5, with 15 bases in between. The germline V gene encodes CDR1 SQVTM and CDR2 ANQGSEA. CDR3 sequence reads: CSVGSLVSNEQYF. The CDR3 DNA reads as TGCAGCGTTGGTTCCCTCGTGTCCAACGAGCAGTACTTC.

The chain couples TRBV9 to TRBJ1-2, with no clear D. Germline-derived CDR1 and CDR2 are SGDLS and YYNGEE. Trimming took off 0 bases at V and 4 bases at J, with 10 bases between the two ends. The CDR3 length is 14 residues. The CDR3 protein is CASSVEPGLYGYTF. The CDR3 DNA reads TGTGCCAGCAGCGTAGAACCAGGACTCTATGGCTACACCTTC. The full variable domain, with the rest looked up from reference TRBV9 and TRBJ1-2, is DSGVTQTPKHLITATGQRVTLRCSPRSGDLSVYWYQQSLDQGLQFLIQYYNGEERAKGNILERFSAQQFPDLHSELNLSSLELGDSALYFCASSVEPGLYGYTFGSGTRLTVV.

The rearrangement joins TRBV7-9 to TRBJ1-3; no clear D. The length of the CDR3 is 17 residues. The V end was cut by 5 bases, the J end by 0 bases, with 17 bases between. Germline loops: CDR1 SEHNR, CDR2 FQNEAQ (reference sequence). The CDR3 DNA reads TGTGCCAGCAGCCGACCGAGGACGGTTAGCTCTGGAAACACCATATATTTT. Protein sequence: CASSRPRTVSSGNTIYF.

CDR3 residues: CAWSVGVRSGNTIYF. The DNA of the CDR3 is TGTGCCTGGAGTGTAGGGGTGCGCTCTGGAAACACCATATATTTT. The chain carries TRBV30 and TRBJ1-3; possibly TRBD1 for D (5 bases). CDR3 length equals 15 residues. Trimming removed 0 bases at V and 0 bases at J, with 9 bases between. CDR1 and CDR2 (germline): GTSNPN, SVGIG (reference sequence).

This clone was seen more than once but under ten times. The chain has TRBV29-1 and TRBJ1-1; no clear D gene. Germline CDR1 reads SQVTM; CDR2 reads ANQGSEA. The V gene lost 7 bases and the J gene lost 3 bases, with 12 bases spanning the gap. The CDR3 loop spans 12 amino acids. CDR3 bases: TGCAGCGCCCGACGGGCCGACACTGAAGCTTTCTTT. This encodes CSARRADTEAFF.

This chain's CDR3 is CASTPGQINYGYTF. In nucleotides, the CDR3 is TGCGCCAGCACCCCTGGACAGATCAACTATGGCTACACCTTC. This chain uses TRBV10-2 with TRBJ1-2; D possibly corresponds to TRBD1 (6 bases). The germline V and J ends were trimmed by 7 bases and 2 bases, with 14 bases remaining between them. There are 14 residues in the CDR3. Germline V gene lookup returns CDR1 WSHSY and CDR2 SAAADI.

The genes are TRBV15 and TRBJ1-2; D is unresolved. With 6 bases removed from V and 4 bases from J, the gap between germline ends came to 12 bases. This CDR3 is built from 13 residues. Looked up from germline, CDR1 is LNHNV and CDR2 is YYDKDF (reference sequence). CDR3: CATSLSPAYGYTF. In nucleotides, the CDR3 is TGTGCCACCAGTCTCTCCCCGGCCTATGGCTACACCTTC.

Note on this clone: This sample also contains other DNA sequences that code for the same CDR3. The chain recombines TRBV4-1 with TRBJ1-3, with D possibly being TRBD1 (6 bases). The V end was cut by 6 bases, the J end by 4 bases, with 10 bases between. The CDR3 has 13 amino acids. CDR1 and CDR2 (germline): MGHRA, YSYEKL. The CDR3 reads CASSLGQGNTIYF. For the CDR3, the DNA is TGCGCCAGCAGTCTTGGACAGGGAAACACCATATATTTT.

The J gene is TRBJ2-3, the V gene TRBV5-1, with TRBD2 identical over 9 bases. The CDR3 extends over 17 amino acids. Germline assignment: CDR1 SGHRS and CDR2 YFSETQ. V lost 0 bases and J lost 5; bases outside the gene matches: 10. CDR3 loop: CASSLADSGSPGDTQYF. The CDR3 DNA follows: TGCGCCAGCAGCTTGGCCGATAGCGGGAGTCCGGGAGATACGCAGTATTTT.

Of note for this clone: A much larger clone lies one base from this, so it may be a read error. The V and J genes are TRBV7-9 and TRBJ1-1; D uncertain. The CDR3 consists of 14 residues. Germline V gene sequence: CDR1 SEHNR, CDR2 FQNEAQ (reference sequence). Between the trimmed V and J ends, which lost 1 base and 0 bases, there was a span of 6 bases. The CDR3 DNA reads TGTGCCAGCAGCTTAGGCCAGGTGAACACTGAAGCTTTCTTT. Amino acid sequence: CASSLGQVNTEAFF.